This T cell receptor beta chain was observed in a study of blood T cell repertoires in COVID-19. Overall study: The study drew acute and convalescent COVID-19 samples from the United States, Italy and Spain. Nucleic acid was either cDNA or gDNA, and it came from T cells, B-cell-depleted T cells, or PBMCs.

Only a few counts were recorded for this clone. This CDR3 is built from 19 residues. Trimming removed 2 bases from V and 2 bases from J, with 22 bases in between. Germline V gene sequence: CDR1 PRHDT, CDR2 FYEKMQ (reference sequence). The data were produced by immunoSEQ multiplex PCR, yet TCRdb's version contains in-frame clones alone and is incomplete. The sample lists 200,000 to 250,000 clones, approximately 90% occurring once. Participants spanned ages about 18 to 90 years and resided in over 20 US areas. Cohort assignment relied on participant-reported clinical history. Sequenced input: PBMCs or T cells enriched from blood (not recorded which). The clonotype was recovered from a young man who had recovered from COVID-19. The chain is built from TRBV13 and TRBJ1-3; tentatively, D is TRBD1 (5 bases). The CDR3: CASSLSSDLGGVAGNTIYF. CDR3 nucleotides: TGTGCCAGCAGCTTATCATCGGATCTGGGGGGGGTGGCTGGAAACACCATATATTTT.